This T cell receptor (beta chain) was identified in a study of regulatory T cells in long-lasting Graves disease. Study outcomes and limitations: Persistent-disease Graves' patients showed less TCR diversity than new cases. Peripheral blood, not thyroid tissue, was the sole material studied.

This clonotype occurred many times. Its antigen is unidentified. Construction of TCR beta libraries relied on iRepertoire HTBI primers and on Arm-PCR targeting CDR3 regions. TCRdb passed the multiplex PCR reads through MiXCR, listing each CDR3 protein once. The sample includes about 400,000 distinct CDR3 sequences, around 16% of them seen just once. Time point reported: newly diagnosed GD, antithyroid drugs for less than 3 months. The authors made the TCR library using RNA they extracted from PBMCs. This sample also appeared in a second study, on T cells in Graves' hyperthyroidism and ophthalmopathy. That report adds: The TCR CDR3 was amplified in a first-round RT-PCR using the HTBI primer set.

The receptor was isolated from a woman younger than 35 with Graves disease. Sequenced here: peripheral blood mononuclear cells (PBMCs), sampled at new diagnosis, from a patient treated with antithyroid drugs.

This CDR3 reads CASSSLGQMAFF. CDR3 nucleotides: TGTGCCAGCAGCTCCCTGGGGCAGATGGCTTTCTTT. V is TRBV11-2 and J is TRBJ1-1; tentatively, D is TRBD1 (5 bases). Germline V lookup: CDR1 SGHAT, CDR2 FQNNGV. Trimming left V 4 bases short and J 11 bases short, with 14 bases between. The CDR3 runs to 12 residues.